The 10 T cell receptor beta chains in this list originate from one sample, sequenced in a study of a mutant IDH1 vaccine in newly diagnosed glioma. Time point noted: baseline, week 1 (first vaccination visit). As to treatment: pre-vaccination baseline after standard-of-care therapy. The assay was immunoSEQ multiplex PCR, and TCRdb's table has in-frame clones only and misses some. The sample contains about 24,000 clones, 80% to 95% of which appear only once. Sequenced here: PBMCs, sampled from a glioma patient treated with radiotherapy, temozolomide or both. The source is a man aged 25-40 years with glioma.

This chain uses TRBV2 with TRBJ1-2; D ambiguous. With 3 bases removed from V and 7 bases from J, the gap between germline ends came to 18 bases. Germline lookup yields CDR1 SNHLY and CDR2 FYNNEI. The CDR3 spans 15 residues. CDR3: CASSESKGLSGGYTF. The CDR3 DNA reads TGTGCCAGCAGTGAGTCAAAAGGTCTGTCGGGTGGCTACACCTTC. Together with reference TRBV2 and TRBJ1-2, the CDR3 gives the full variable domain: EPEVTQTPSHQVTQMGQEVILRCVPISNHLYFYWYRQILGQKVEFLVSFYNNEISEKSEIFDDQFSVERPDGSNFTLKIRSTKLEDSAMYFCASSESKGLSGGYTFGSGTRLTVV.

This chain joins TRBV5-1 and TRBJ1-4, with D possibly matching TRBD1 (5 bases). The V end was cut by 5 bases, the J end by 3 bases, with 11 bases between. The CDR3 has 14 residues. In germline, CDR1 is SGHRS, CDR2 YFSETQ. The CDR3 region is CASRPGLPNEKLFF. CDR3 in DNA: TGCGCCAGCAGACCGGGACTGCCTAATGAAAAACTGTTTTTT.

This clone was counted a single time. The chain employs TRBV15 and TRBJ2-1, with TRBD1 identical over 10 bases. The CDR3 is 16 amino acids. The germline CDR1 and CDR2 sequences are LNHNV and YYDKDF (reference sequence). With V trimmed by 3 bases and J by 9 bases, 11 bases remained unmatched. CDR3 coding DNA: TGTGCCACCAGCAGGACCCTGACAGGGGGCGAGGGTGAGCAGTTCTTC. Translation gives CATSRTLTGGEGEQFF.

The chain is built from TRBV18 and TRBJ1-5, with D unclear. The CDR3 loop spans 14 amino acids. With 1 base removed from V and 5 bases from J, the gap between germline ends came to 9 bases. The germline gives CDR1 KGHSH, CDR2 LQKENI. CDR3 protein: CASSPLARDQPQHF. DNA for the CDR3: TGTGCCAGCTCACCACTAGCGCGAGATCAGCCCCAGCATTTT. The full variable domain, in which reference TRBV18 and TRBJ1-5 provide the parts outside the CDR3, is NAGVMQNPRHLVRRRGQEARLRCSPMKGHSHVYWYRQLPEEGLKFMVYLQKENIIDESGMPKERFSAEFPKEGPSILRIQQVVRGDSAAYFCASSPLARDQPQHFGDGTRLSIL.

The rearrangement joins TRBV6-5 to TRBJ2-3; no clear D gene. The germline V gene has CDR1 MNHEY and CDR2 SVGAGI. V was trimmed by 5 bases and J by 0 bases, leaving 12 bases between them. The CDR3 is 15 residues long. The CDR3 nucleotides read TGTGCCAGCAGTCCCCGGGTCCCTAGCACAGATACGCAGTATTTT. This gives the protein CASSPRVPSTDTQYF.

The J gene is TRBJ2-7, the V gene TRBV7-6; the D is unclear. Germline values: CDR1 SGHVS, CDR2 FNYEAQ. Trimming pared 4 bases from V and 6 bases from J, leaving 19 bases between. This CDR3 region has 15 residues. The CDR3, as DNA: TGTGCCAGCAGCTCGCGGCCGGATTCGAACTCCGAGCAGTACTTC. It is translated as CASSSRPDSNSEQYF.

The chain carries TRBV15 and TRBJ2-1, with 12 positions matching TRBD2. The CDR3 contains 15 residues. Losses at the gene ends were 5 bases for V and 4 bases for J; bases not matched to a gene: 3. The germline CDR1 and CDR2 sequences are LNHNV and YYDKDF (reference sequence). CDR3 nucleotide sequence: TGTGCCACCAGCGGGACTAGCGGGTCTTACAATGAGCAGTTCTTC. Amino acid sequence: CATSGTSGSYNEQFF.

The chain uses TRBV5-6 and TRBJ1-1; D unclear. V gave up 4 bases and J gave up 11 bases, with 15 bases separating them. Germline-derived CDR1 and CDR2 are SGHDT and YYEEEE. CDR3 length equals 12 residues. The CDR3, as DNA: TGTGCCAGCAGCCGGACGCTCGGTGAGGCTTTCTTT. Its translation: CASSRTLGEAFF.

CDR3 bases: TGTGCTAGTGCCGGGACTGGTCCTAACGAAGGGCAGTACTTC. Its translation is CASAGTGPNEGQYF. The rearrangement links TRBV12-5 to TRBJ2-7; maybe TRBD2 (6 bases). The germline CDR1 and CDR2 sequences are LGHNT and FRNRAP. The CDR3 consists of 14 residues. With 7 bases removed from V and 9 bases from J, the gap between germline ends came to 22 bases.

The chain links TRBV14 to TRBJ2-7, with D tentatively TRBD2 (6 bases). Germline V gene sequence: CDR1 SGHDN, CDR2 FVKESK. Trimming shortened V by 4 bases and J by 3 bases, and 13 bases separated the two germline ends. The CDR3 sequence is 14 residues long. CDR3 bases: TGTGCCAGCAGCCTGACAGTGGGAGGCTACGAGCAGTACTTC. It yields the protein CASSLTVGGYEQYF.